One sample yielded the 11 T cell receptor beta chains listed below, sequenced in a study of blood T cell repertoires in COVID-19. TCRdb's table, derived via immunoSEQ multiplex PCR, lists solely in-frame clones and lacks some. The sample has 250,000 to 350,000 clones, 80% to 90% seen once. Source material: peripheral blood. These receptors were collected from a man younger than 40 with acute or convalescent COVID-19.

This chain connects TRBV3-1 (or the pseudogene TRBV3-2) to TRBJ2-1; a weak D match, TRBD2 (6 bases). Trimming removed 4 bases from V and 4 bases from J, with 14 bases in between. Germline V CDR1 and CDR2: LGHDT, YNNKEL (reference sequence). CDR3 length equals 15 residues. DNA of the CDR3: TGTGCCAGCAGCCGCACCCGGGACTTTTACAATGAGCAGTTCTTC. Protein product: CASSRTRDFYNEQFF.

CDR3 sequence reads: CASSSWTGGFYGYTF. The CDR3, as DNA: TGTGCCAGCAGCTCCTGGACAGGGGGGTTTTATGGCTACACCTTC. V is TRBV7-2 and J is TRBJ1-2, with 10 bases identical to TRBD1. J gave up 5 bases and V 4 bases, and 7 bases lay outside the gene matches. The CDR3 runs 15 residues. Germline CDR1 and CDR2: SGHTA and FQGNSA.

The CDR3 reads CASSGTGATNEKLFF. CDR3 DNA: TGTGCCAGTAGTGGTACAGGAGCGACTAATGAAAAACTGTTTTTT. This chain uses TRBV19 with TRBJ1-4, with D perhaps TRBD1 (5 bases). The CDR3 extends over 15 amino acids. Trimming took off 5 bases at V and 2 bases at J, with 12 bases between the two ends. Germline values: CDR1 LNHDA, CDR2 SQIVND (reference sequence). Supplemented by reference TRBV19 and TRBJ1-4, the full variable domain reads DGGITQSPKYLFRKEGQNVTLSCEQNLNHDAMYWYRQDPGQGLRLIYYSQIVNDFQKGDIAEGYSVSREKKESFPLTVTSAQKNPTAFYLCASSGTGATNEKLFFGSGTQLSVL.

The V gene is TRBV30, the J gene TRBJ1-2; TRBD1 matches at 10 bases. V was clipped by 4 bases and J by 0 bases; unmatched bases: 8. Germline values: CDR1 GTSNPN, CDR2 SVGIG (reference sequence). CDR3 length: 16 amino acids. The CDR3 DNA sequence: TGTGCCTGGAAGGGGACAGGGGCTTCGGCTAACTATGGCTACACCTTC. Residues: CAWKGTGASANYGYTF.

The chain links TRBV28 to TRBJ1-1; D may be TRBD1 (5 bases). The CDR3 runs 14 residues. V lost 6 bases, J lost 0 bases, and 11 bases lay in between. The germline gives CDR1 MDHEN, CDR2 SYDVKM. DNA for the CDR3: TGTGCCAGCAGAGCGGGGGTCATGAACACTGAAGCTTTCTTT. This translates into CASRAGVMNTEAFF.

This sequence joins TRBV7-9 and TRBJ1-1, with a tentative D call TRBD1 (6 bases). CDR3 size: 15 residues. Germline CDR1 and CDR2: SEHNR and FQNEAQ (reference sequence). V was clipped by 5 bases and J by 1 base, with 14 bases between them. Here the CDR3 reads CASSESRGANTEAFF. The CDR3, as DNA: TGTGCCAGCAGCGAGAGCAGGGGAGCGAACACTGAAGCTTTCTTT.

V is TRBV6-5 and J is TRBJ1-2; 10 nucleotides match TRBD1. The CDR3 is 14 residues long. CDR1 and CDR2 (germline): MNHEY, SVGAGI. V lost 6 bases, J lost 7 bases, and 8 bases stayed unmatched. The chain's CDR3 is CASRIPGTGAGYTF. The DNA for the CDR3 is TGTGCCAGCAGAATCCCCGGGACAGGGGCTGGCTACACCTTC.

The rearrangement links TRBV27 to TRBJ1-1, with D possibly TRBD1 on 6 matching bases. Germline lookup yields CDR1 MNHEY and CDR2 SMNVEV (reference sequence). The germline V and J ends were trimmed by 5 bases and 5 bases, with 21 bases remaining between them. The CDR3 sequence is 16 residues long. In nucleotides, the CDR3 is TGTGCCAGCAGTCCGGCACAGGGCGCGGGGGATACTGAAGCTTTCTTT. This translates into CASSPAQGAGDTEAFF.

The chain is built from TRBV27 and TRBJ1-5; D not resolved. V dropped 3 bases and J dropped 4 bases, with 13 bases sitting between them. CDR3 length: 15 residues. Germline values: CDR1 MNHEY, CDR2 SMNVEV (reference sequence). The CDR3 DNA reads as TGTGCCAGCAGTTTCTTCTCGGGTACTAATCAGCCCCAGCATTTT. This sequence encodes CASSFFSGTNQPQHF.

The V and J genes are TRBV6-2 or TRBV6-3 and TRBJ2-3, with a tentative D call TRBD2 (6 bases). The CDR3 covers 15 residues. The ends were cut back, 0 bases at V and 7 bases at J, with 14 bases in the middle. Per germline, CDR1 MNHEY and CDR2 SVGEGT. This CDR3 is CASSYSTSDYNTQYF. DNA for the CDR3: TGTGCCAGCAGTTACTCGACTAGTGATTACAATACGCAGTATTTT.

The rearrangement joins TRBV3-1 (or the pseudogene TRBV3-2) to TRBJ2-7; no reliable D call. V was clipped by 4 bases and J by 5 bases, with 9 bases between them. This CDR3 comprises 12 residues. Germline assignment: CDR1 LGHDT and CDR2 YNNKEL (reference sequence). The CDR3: CASSRLGDEQYF. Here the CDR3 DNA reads TGTGCCAGCAGCCGCCTGGGCGACGAGCAGTACTTC.